One and the same sample provided the 31 T cell receptor beta chains below, sequenced in a study of post-analysis software for immune sequencing data. These receptors have no known antigen. Unique molecular identifiers had been added to the TCR beta cDNA libraries. TCRdb analysed the PCR reads with MiXCR anew, one entry per CDR3 protein. Of some 700,000 distinct CDR3 sequences in the sample, approximately 59% were seen once. Overall study findings and caveats: Roughly 5 TRBV segments, TRBV5-6, TRBV5-1 and TRBV20-1 among them, were found more frequent in patients than controls.

What was sequenced was blood. The receptors shown here come from a girl aged 2-10 years with multiple sclerosis.

This clonotype was seen a few times. J is TRBJ2-1 and V is TRBV7-6; possibly TRBD1 or TRBD2 for D (5 bases each). Germline assignment: CDR1 SGHVS and CDR2 FNYEAQ. V was pared by 4 bases and J by 8 bases, with 24 bases between. This CDR3 has 17 amino acids. The CDR3 DNA reads TGTGCCAGCAGCTATTCTTCGGGGACCACAGTCGTGGATGAGCAGTTCTTC. This sequence encodes CASSYSSGTTVVDEQFF. The full variable domain, its missing parts supplied by reference TRBV7-6 and TRBJ2-1, is GAGVSQSPRYKVTKRGQDVALRCDPISGHVSLYWYRQALGQGPEFLTYFNYEAQQDKSGLPNDRFSAERPEGSISTLTIQRTEQRDSAMYRCASSYSSGTTVVDEQFFGPGTRLTVL.

The chain uses TRBV29-1 and TRBJ1-2; D is perhaps TRBD1 (5 bases). The CDR3 loop spans 13 amino acids. The V gene lost 6 bases and the J gene lost 4 bases, with 15 bases spanning the gap. Germline V CDR1 and CDR2: SQVTM, ANQGSEA. CDR3: CSVAGRLTYGYTF. CDR3 sequence (DNA): TGCAGCGTAGCGGGACGGTTAACCTATGGCTACACCTTC.

This clonotype occurred a few times. The chain employs TRBV10-3 and TRBJ2-5; D might be TRBD2 (7 bases). This CDR3 contains 14 residues. Per germline, CDR1 ENHRY and CDR2 SYGVKD. Trimming pared 7 bases from V and 5 bases from J, leaving 17 bases between. This CDR3 reads CAIIITGGKETQYF. CDR3 DNA sequence: TGTGCCATCATTATCACGGGGGGCAAGGAGACCCAGTACTTC.

This clonotype has only a few counts. The junction departs from germline at one end; a sequencing error may be responsible. The rearrangement links TRBV6-5 to TRBJ2-7; the D gene is possibly TRBD2 (6 bases). This CDR3 contains 18 residues. Germline V lookup: CDR1 MNHEY, CDR2 SVGAGI. CDR3 region: CASSFGIVGGTTDYEQYF. The CDR3 nucleotides are TGTGCTAGCAGTTTTGGGATCGTTGGCGGGACGACGGACTACGAGCAGTACTTC.

This clonotype was detected only once. The chain joins TRBV20-1 to TRBJ2-1; the match to TRBD2 covers 7 bases. The CDR3 is made up of 17 amino acids. Germline CDR1 reads DFQATT; CDR2 reads SNEGSKA (reference sequence). Trimming removed 1 base from V and 0 bases from J; junction bases left unmatched: 9. CDR3 amino acids: CSARGQGGFGSYNEQFF. The CDR3 DNA reads TGCAGTGCTAGAGGGCAGGGAGGGTTTGGCTCCTACAATGAGCAGTTCTTC.

The chain combines TRBV14 with TRBJ1-2, with 9 bases lining up with TRBD1. J gave up 4 bases and V 4 bases, and 7 bases lay outside the gene matches. CDR1 is SGHDN, CDR2 FVKESK, per germline. This CDR3 contains 15 residues. The CDR3 DNA reads TGTGCCAGCAGCCTCCCCGGGACAGGGATCTATGGCTACACCTTC. Translated: CASSLPGTGIYGYTF.

The J gene is TRBJ1-1, the V gene TRBV29-1, with 8 nucleotides matching TRBD1. V gave up 3 bases and J gave up 0 bases; unmatched junction bases: 3. CDR3 size: 14 residues. Germline CDR1 and CDR2: SQVTM and ANQGSEA. CDR3 residues: CSVDRTGMNTEAFF. In DNA form, the CDR3 reads TGCAGCGTTGATAGGACAGGGATGAACACTGAAGCTTTCTTT. The full variable domain, its missing parts supplied by reference TRBV29-1 and TRBJ1-1, is SAVISQKPSRDICQRGTSLTIQCQVDSQVTMMFWYRQQPGQSLTLIATANQGSEATYESGFVIDKFPISRPNLTFSTLTVSNMSPEDSSIYLCSVDRTGMNTEAFFGQGTRLTVV.

The chain carries TRBV6-5 and TRBJ2-3, with 7 bases lining up with TRBD2. The germline CDR1 and CDR2 sequences are MNHEY and SVGAGI. The CDR3 runs to 14 residues. The ends lost 5 bases at V and 6 bases at J; junction bases unmatched: 8. This CDR3 is CASSLAVAADTQYF. CDR3 sequence (DNA): TGTGCCAGCAGTCTAGCGGTAGCGGCGGATACGCAGTATTTT.

The chain uses TRBV7-2 and TRBJ2-3; 9 bases align to TRBD1. This CDR3 comprises 18 residues. V was clipped by 0 bases and J by 2 bases; unmatched bases: 9. Looked up from germline, CDR1 is SGHTA and CDR2 is FQGNSA. The CDR3 loop is CASSLALSGTGLTDTQYF. As DNA, the CDR3 is TGTGCCAGCAGCTTAGCCCTGTCTGGGACAGGGCTCACAGATACGCAGTATTTT. Combining the CDR3 with reference TRBV7-2 and TRBJ2-3 gives the whole variable domain GAGVSQSPSNKVTEKGKDVELRCDPISGHTALYWYRQSLGQGLEFLIYFQGNSAPDKSGLPSDRFSAERTGGSVSTLTIQRTQQEDSAVYLCASSLALSGTGLTDTQYFGPGTRLTVL.

This chain joins TRBV11-2 and TRBJ2-1; 7 nucleotides align to TRBD2. The CDR3 is made up of 16 amino acids. The junction had 12 bases not matched to a gene; V was cut back by 6 bases and J by 4 bases. The germline gives CDR1 SGHAT, CDR2 FQNNGV. The CDR3 DNA reads TGTGCCAGCAGTCTCCAGCGGGGAACAACTTACAATGAGCAGTTCTTC. Amino acids: CASSLQRGTTYNEQFF.

The chain is built from TRBV29-1 and TRBJ1-2, with 9 nucleotides matching TRBD1. In germline, CDR1 is SQVTM, CDR2 ANQGSEA. The CDR3 runs 13 residues. Unmatched junction bases numbered 3, after V lost 5 bases and J lost 2 bases. DNA for the CDR3: TGCAGCGTTCGGACAGGGGCCAACTATGGCTACACCTTC. The encoded protein is CSVRTGANYGYTF. Based on the CDR3 plus reference TRBV29-1 and TRBJ1-2, the full variable domain is SAVISQKPSRDICQRGTSLTIQCQVDSQVTMMFWYRQQPGQSLTLIATANQGSEATYESGFVIDKFPISRPNLTFSTLTVSNMSPEDSSIYLCSVRTGANYGYTFGSGTRLTVV.

This clonotype appeared a single time. This chain uses TRBV5-5 with TRBJ1-5; D is unresolved. The length of the CDR3 is 14 residues. The V gene's germline CDR1 is SGHKS and CDR2 YYEKEE (reference sequence). V was cut by 7 bases and J by 1 base, with 12 bases left in between. This CDR3 is CASGKGISNQPQHF. The CDR3 coding sequence is TGTGCCAGCGGTAAGGGAATCAGCAATCAGCCCCAGCATTTT.

This clonotype was observed a few times. The rearrangement links TRBV7-2 to TRBJ2-1; 8 bases line up with TRBD1. The trim removed 4 bases at V and 8 bases at J, leaving 16 bases unmatched. The CDR3 covers 17 residues. From germline, CDR1 is SGHTA and CDR2 FQGNSA. The CDR3 sequence is CASSSAIWTGPMDEQFF. The CDR3 DNA is TGTGCCAGCAGCTCAGCCATCTGGACAGGGCCTATGGATGAGCAGTTCTTC. The full variable domain, in which reference TRBV7-2 and TRBJ2-1 provide the parts outside the CDR3, is GAGVSQSPSNKVTEKGKDVELRCDPISGHTALYWYRQSLGQGLEFLIYFQGNSAPDKSGLPSDRFSAERTGGSVSTLTIQRTQQEDSAVYLCASSSAIWTGPMDEQFFGPGTRLTVL.

This sequence joins TRBV7-2 and TRBJ2-3; D might be TRBD1 (6 bases). The germline gives CDR1 SGHTA, CDR2 FQGNSA. The V and J ends lost 5 bases and 4 bases respectively, with 10 bases between them. This CDR3 has 13 residues. CDR3 DNA sequence: TGTGCCAGCAGCCTACAGGGACCAGATACGCAGTATTTT. This encodes CASSLQGPDTQYF.

This clonotype came up a few times. The chain combines TRBV20-1 with TRBJ2-1, with 7 bases fitting TRBD2. V shed 6 bases, J shed 9 bases, and the junction held 11 bases outside the gene matches. The germline V gene has CDR1 DFQATT and CDR2 SNEGSKA (reference sequence). The CDR3 has 13 residues. CDR3 in amino acids: CSAPIGTTSEQFF. Here the CDR3 DNA reads TGCAGTGCCCCTATAGGGACTACGAGTGAGCAGTTCTTC.

V is TRBV9 and J is TRBJ2-7; D is ambiguous. The CDR3 runs to 13 residues. Trimming stripped 2 bases from V and 6 bases from J, with 12 bases between. CDR1 and CDR2 (germline): SGDLS, YYNGEE. CDR3 loop: CASSVDPPAEQYF. DNA of the CDR3: TGTGCCAGCAGCGTGGACCCTCCGGCCGAGCAGTACTTC.

This chain joins TRBV27 and TRBJ2-7; the match to TRBD1 covers 11 bases. The closer fit of TRBJ2-4 to the DNA end suggests the J call may be wrong. The CDR3 is made up of 15 amino acids. Germline CDR1 MNHEY, CDR2 SMNVEV (reference sequence). The CDR3 nucleotides read TGTGCCAGCAGTTTTCCCCGGGACAGGGGGAACATTCAGTACTTC. Encoded protein: CASSFPRDRGNIQYF.

The J gene is TRBJ2-1, the V gene TRBV3-1; 14 positions match TRBD2. This CDR3 spans 16 amino acids. Germline V gene lookup returns CDR1 LGHDT and CDR2 YNNKEL (reference sequence). The junction had 10 bases not matched to a gene; V was cut back by 5 bases and J by 10 bases. This CDR3 is CASSSPGLAGVREQFF. DNA for the CDR3: TGTGCCAGCAGCTCACCGGGACTAGCGGGAGTTAGGGAGCAGTTCTTC.

The chain recombines TRBV14 with TRBJ2-1, with no clear D. Germline loops: CDR1 SGHDN, CDR2 FVKESK. This CDR3 has 15 amino acids. With 2 bases removed from V and 9 bases from J, the gap between germline ends came to 17 bases. In DNA, the CDR3 is TGTGCCAGCAGCCAACGGAGCCGGGTTGGGCCTGAGCAGTTCTTC. Protein: CASSQRSRVGPEQFF.

The chain carries TRBV12-3 or TRBV12-4 and TRBJ2-6; D remains unclear. V was trimmed by 7 bases and J by 4 bases, leaving 17 bases between them. The length of the CDR3 is 16 residues. CDR3 sequence (DNA): TGTGCCAGCACGACGGCTACTCCGTCCGGGGCCAACGTCCTGACTTTC. It specifies CASTTATPSGANVLTF.

V is TRBV6-6 and J is TRBJ1-1, with D tentatively TRBD1 (5 bases). V gave up 4 bases and J gave up 5 bases, with 11 bases separating them. CDR1 and CDR2 (germline): MNHNY, SVGAGI (reference sequence). The CDR3 is 13 residues long. The DNA of the CDR3 is TGTGCCAGCAGTTCAATGGGGGGTACTGAAGCTTTCTTT. Amino acid sequence: CASSSMGGTEAFF.

The rearrangement uses TRBV11-2 and TRBJ2-4, with D unresolved. Per the germline V gene, CDR1 is SGHAT and CDR2 is FQNNGV. This CDR3 is built from 12 residues. With 5 bases removed from V and 8 bases from J, the gap between germline ends came to 10 bases. The CDR3 loop is CASSPGSDIQYF. The CDR3 region has the DNA TGTGCCAGCAGCCCCGGCTCTGACATTCAGTACTTC.

The chain uses TRBV27 and TRBJ1-2; D may be TRBD1 (6 bases). CDR3 length: 16 residues. The germline gives CDR1 MNHEY, CDR2 SMNVEV (reference sequence). Trimming removed 6 bases from V and 4 bases from J, with 21 bases in between. CDR3 loop: CASSPSGGETSYGYTF. The CDR3 DNA sequence: TGTGCCAGCAGCCCCTCGGGGGGCGAGACGAGCTATGGCTACACCTTC.

The chain uses TRBV2 and TRBJ2-1, with a possible D match to TRBD1 (6 bases). Per the germline V gene, CDR1 is SNHLY and CDR2 is FYNNEI. V was clipped by 6 bases and J by 6 bases, with 9 bases between them. The CDR3 consists of 12 residues. The CDR3 DNA reads as TGTGCCAGCAGCACAGGGTCCAATGAGCAGTTCTTC. This gives the protein CASSTGSNEQFF.

The chain joins TRBV6-6 to TRBJ2-5, with 11 positions matching TRBD1. V gave up 6 bases and J gave up 5 bases; unmatched junction bases: 5. CDR3 length equals 14 residues. The germline V gene encodes CDR1 MNHNY and CDR2 SVGAGI (reference sequence). The CDR3 protein is CASSHRDRGETQYF. As DNA, the CDR3 is TGTGCCAGCAGCCACCGGGACAGGGGGGAGACCCAGTACTTC.

The V and J genes are TRBV4-1 and TRBJ2-1; TRBD1 agrees at 8 bases. In germline, CDR1 is MGHRA, CDR2 YSYEKL. V was pared by 1 base and J by 7 bases, with 12 bases of the junction left unmatched. CDR3 size: 17 residues. CDR3 sequence: CASSQVPSGGLRNEQFF. As DNA, the CDR3 is TGCGCCAGCAGCCAAGTTCCCTCAGGGGGCCTCAGGAATGAGCAGTTCTTC.

This clonotype was detected only once. This chain joins TRBV7-2 and TRBJ2-3, with TRBD2 matching over 10 bases. The CDR3 runs 15 residues. Germline V gives CDR1 SGHTA, CDR2 FQGNSA. V shed 2 bases and J 3 bases; nucleotides not matched to a gene: 2. In DNA form, the CDR3 reads TGTGCCAGCAGCTTAAGCGGGGGGGAGACAGATACGCAGTATTTT. Protein product: CASSLSGGETDTQYF.

The V gene is TRBV10-2, the J gene TRBJ2-7; a weak D match, TRBD1 (6 bases). Judging by the DNA end, TRBJ2-4 fits better; the J call may be wrong. Per germline, CDR1 WSHSY and CDR2 SAAADI. The CDR3 consists of 17 residues. CDR3 protein: CASSEYTGIGAKNIQYF. CDR3 DNA sequence: TGCGCCAGCAGTGAGTATACAGGGATAGGAGCCAAAAACATTCAGTACTTC.

CDR3 in amino acids: CSARAPGQGNDEQYF. CDR3 bases: TGCAGTGCTAGAGCCCCGGGACAGGGGAACGACGAGCAGTACTTC. The V gene is TRBV20-1, the J gene TRBJ2-4; TRBD1 matches 10 bases. The tail of the sequence fits TRBJ2-7 better, so the J call may be wrong. Germline CDR1 is DFQATT and CDR2 is SNEGSKA (reference sequence). This CDR3 contains 15 residues.

This clonotype occurred a few times. The J gene is TRBJ2-7, the V gene TRBV18; no clear D. Germline assignment: CDR1 KGHSH and CDR2 LQKENI. V was cut by 0 bases and J by 5 bases, with 8 bases left in between. The CDR3 loop spans 13 amino acids. CDR3 in amino acids: CASSPPGSNEQYF. The CDR3 DNA reads as TGTGCCAGCTCACCACCGGGTAGCAACGAGCAGTACTTC.

The gene calls are TRBV4-1 and TRBJ2-7; no firm D call. Looked up from germline, CDR1 is MGHRA and CDR2 is YSYEKL. The V gene lost 0 bases and the J gene lost 2 bases, with 5 bases spanning the gap. This CDR3 has 13 amino acids. The CDR3 nucleotides are TGCGCCAGCAGCCAAGATCTTCCCTACGAGCAGTACTTC. It translates to CASSQDLPYEQYF.